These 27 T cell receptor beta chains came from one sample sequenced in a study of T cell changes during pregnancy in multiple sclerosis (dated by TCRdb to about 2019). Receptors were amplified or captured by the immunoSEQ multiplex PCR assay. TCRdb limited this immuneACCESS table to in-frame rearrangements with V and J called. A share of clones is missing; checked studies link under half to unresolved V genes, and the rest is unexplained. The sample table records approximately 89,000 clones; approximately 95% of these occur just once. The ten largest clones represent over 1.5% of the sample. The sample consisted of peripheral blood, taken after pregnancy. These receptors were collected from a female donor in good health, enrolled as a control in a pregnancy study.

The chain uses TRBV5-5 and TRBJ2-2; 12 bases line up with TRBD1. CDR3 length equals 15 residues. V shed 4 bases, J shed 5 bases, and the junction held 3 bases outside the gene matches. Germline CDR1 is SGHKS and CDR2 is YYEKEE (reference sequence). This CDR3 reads CASSTGQGATGELFF. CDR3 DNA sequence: TGTGCCAGCAGCACGGGACAGGGGGCGACCGGGGAGCTGTTTTTT.

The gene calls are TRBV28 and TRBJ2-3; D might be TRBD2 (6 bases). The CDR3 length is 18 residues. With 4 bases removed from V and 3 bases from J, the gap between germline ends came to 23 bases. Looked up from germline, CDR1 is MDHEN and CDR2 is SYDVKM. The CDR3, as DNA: TGTGCCAGCAGTTCCCCTGGAGGGGCGAGAGGATGGACAGATACGCAGTATTTT. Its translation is CASSSPGGARGWTDTQYF.

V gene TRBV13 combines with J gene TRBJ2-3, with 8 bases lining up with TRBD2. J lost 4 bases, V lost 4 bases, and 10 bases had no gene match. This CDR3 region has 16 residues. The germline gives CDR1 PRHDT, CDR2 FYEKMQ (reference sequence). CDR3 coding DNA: TGTGCCAGCAGCTCCCAAGCCGGGAGGGCCGCAGATACGCAGTATTTT. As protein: CASSSQAGRAADTQYF.

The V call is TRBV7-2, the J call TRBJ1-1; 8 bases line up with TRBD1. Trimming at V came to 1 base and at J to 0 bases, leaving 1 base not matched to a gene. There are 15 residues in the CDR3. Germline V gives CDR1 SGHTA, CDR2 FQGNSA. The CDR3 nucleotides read TGTGCCAGCAGCTTAGGGGGACAGGTGAACACTGAAGCTTTCTTT. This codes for CASSLGGQVNTEAFF.

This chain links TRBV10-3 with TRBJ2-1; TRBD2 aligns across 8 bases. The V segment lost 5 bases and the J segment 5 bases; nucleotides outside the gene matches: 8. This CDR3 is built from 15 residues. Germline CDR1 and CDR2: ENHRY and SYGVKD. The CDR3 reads CAISNLAGPHNEQFF. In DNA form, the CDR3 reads TGTGCCATCAGTAATTTAGCGGGACCCCACAATGAGCAGTTCTTC.

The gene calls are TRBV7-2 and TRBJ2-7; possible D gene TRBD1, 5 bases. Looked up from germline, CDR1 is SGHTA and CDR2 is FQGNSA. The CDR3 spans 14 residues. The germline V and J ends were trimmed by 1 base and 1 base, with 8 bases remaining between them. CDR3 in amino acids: CASSLVPGSYEQYF. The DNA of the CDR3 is TGTGCCAGCAGCTTAGTCCCAGGGTCCTACGAGCAGTACTTC.

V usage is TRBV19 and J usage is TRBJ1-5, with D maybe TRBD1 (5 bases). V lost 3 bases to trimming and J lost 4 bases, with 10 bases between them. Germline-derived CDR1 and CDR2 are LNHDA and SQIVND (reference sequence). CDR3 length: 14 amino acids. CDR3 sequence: CASSMTGLNQPQHF. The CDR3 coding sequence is TGTGCCAGTAGTATGACGGGACTTAATCAGCCCCAGCATTTT.

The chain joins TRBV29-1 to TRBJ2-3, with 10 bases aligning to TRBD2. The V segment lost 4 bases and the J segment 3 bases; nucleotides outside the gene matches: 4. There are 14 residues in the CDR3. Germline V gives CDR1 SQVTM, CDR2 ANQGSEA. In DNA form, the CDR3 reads TGCAGCGTTGCTAGCGGGAGTGGTACAGATACGCAGTATTTT. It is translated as CSVASGSGTDTQYF.

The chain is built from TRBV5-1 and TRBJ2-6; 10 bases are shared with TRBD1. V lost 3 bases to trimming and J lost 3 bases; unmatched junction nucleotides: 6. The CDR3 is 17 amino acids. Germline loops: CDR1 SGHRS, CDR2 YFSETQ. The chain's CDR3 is CASSSGQGDHGANVLTF. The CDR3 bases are TGCGCCAGCAGCTCCGGACAGGGGGATCATGGGGCCAACGTCCTGACTTTC.

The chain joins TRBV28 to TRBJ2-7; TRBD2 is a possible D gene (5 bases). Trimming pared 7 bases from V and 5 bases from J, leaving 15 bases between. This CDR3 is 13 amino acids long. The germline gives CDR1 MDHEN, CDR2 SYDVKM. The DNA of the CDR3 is TGTGCCAGCACCCTAACCGGGGTCAACGAGCAGTACTTC. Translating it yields CASTLTGVNEQYF.

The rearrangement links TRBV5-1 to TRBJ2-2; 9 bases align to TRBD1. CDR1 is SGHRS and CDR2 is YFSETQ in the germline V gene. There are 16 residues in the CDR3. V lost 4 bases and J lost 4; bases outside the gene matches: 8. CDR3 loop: CASSTRDRDGTGELFF. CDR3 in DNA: TGCGCCAGCAGCACAAGGGACAGGGATGGCACCGGGGAGCTGTTTTTT.

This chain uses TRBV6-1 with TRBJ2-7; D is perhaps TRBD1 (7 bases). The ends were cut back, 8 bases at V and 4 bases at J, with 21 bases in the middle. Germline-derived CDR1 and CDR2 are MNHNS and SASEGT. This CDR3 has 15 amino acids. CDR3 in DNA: TGTGCCAGCGAGGAGGGAGGAGGGGGCGAGTACGAGCAGTACTTC. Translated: CASEEGGGGEYEQYF.

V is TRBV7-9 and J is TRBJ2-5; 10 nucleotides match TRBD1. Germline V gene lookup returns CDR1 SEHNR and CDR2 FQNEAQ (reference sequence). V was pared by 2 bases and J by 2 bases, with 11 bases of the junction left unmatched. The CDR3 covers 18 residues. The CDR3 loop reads CASSLPKKLDRGQETQYF. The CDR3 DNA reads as TGTGCCAGCAGCTTACCCAAAAAATTGGACAGGGGGCAAGAGACCCAGTACTTC.

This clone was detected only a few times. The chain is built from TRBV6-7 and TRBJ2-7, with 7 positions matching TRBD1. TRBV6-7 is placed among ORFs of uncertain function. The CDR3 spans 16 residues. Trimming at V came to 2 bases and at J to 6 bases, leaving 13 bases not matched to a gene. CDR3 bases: TGTGCCAGCAGTTACGGACGACAGGGTAGGGCGTCCGAGCAGTACTTC. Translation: CASSYGRQGRASEQYF.

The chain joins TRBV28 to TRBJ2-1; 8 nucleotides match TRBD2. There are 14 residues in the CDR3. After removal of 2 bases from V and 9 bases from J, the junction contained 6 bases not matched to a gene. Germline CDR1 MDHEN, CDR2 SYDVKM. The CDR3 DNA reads TGTGCCAGCAGTTTACCGGGAGGGGTTGGTGAGCAGTTCTTC. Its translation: CASSLPGGVGEQFF.

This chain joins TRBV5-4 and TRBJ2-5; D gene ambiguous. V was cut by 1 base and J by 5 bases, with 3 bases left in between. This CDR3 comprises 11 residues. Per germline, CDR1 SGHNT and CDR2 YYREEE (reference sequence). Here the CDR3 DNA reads TGTGCCAGCAGCTTGTATGAGACCCAGTACTTC. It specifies CASSLYETQYF.

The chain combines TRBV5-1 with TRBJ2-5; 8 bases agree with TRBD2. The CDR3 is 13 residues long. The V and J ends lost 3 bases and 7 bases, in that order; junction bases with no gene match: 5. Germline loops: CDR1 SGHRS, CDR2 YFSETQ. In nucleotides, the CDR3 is TGCGCCAGCAGCTGGCTAGCGGGTGGGACCCAGTACTTC. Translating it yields CASSWLAGGTQYF.

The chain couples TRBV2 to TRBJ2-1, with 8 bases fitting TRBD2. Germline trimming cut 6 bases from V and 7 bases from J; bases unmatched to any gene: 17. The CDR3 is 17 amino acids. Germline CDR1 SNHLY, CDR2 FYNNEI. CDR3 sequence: CASSLGGLALPGNEQFF. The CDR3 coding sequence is TGTGCCAGCAGCCTGGGAGGACTAGCCCTCCCGGGAAATGAGCAGTTCTTC.

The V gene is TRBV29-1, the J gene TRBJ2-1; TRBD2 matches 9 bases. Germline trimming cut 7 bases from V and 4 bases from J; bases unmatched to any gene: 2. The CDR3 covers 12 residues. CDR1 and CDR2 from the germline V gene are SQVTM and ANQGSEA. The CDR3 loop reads CSATSGYNEQFF. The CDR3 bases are TGCAGCGCGACTAGCGGATACAATGAGCAGTTCTTC.

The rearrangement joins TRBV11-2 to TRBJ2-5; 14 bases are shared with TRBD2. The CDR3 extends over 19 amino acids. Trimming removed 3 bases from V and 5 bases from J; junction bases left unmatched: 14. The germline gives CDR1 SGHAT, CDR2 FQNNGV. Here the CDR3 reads CASSLTGRTSGRPGETQYF. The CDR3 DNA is TGTGCCAGCAGCTTGACGGGACGGACTAGCGGGAGGCCCGGGGAGACCCAGTACTTC.

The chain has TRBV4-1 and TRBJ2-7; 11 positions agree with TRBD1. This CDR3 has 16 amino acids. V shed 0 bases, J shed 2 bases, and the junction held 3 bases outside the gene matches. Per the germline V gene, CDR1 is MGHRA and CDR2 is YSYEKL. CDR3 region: CASSQDPGQGAYEQYF. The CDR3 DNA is TGCGCCAGCAGCCAAGATCCGGGACAGGGGGCCTACGAGCAGTACTTC.

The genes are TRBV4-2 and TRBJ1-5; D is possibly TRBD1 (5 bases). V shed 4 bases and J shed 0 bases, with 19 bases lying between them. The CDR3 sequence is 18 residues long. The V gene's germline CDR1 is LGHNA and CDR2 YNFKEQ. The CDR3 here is CASSPWDGGRDSNQPQHF. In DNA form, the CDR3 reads TGTGCCAGCAGCCCCTGGGACGGAGGGCGGGATAGCAATCAGCCCCAGCATTTT.

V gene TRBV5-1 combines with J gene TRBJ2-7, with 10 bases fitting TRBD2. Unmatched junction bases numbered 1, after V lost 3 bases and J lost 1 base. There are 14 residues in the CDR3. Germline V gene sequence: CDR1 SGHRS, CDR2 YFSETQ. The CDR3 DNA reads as TGCGCCAGCAGCTCTAGCGGGGGATCCTACGAGCAGTACTTC. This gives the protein CASSSSGGSYEQYF. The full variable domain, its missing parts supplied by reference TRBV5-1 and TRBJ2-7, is KAGVTQTPRYLIKTRGQQVTLSCSPISGHRSVSWYQQTPGQGLQFLFEYFSETQRNKGNFPGRFSGRQFSNSRSEMNVSTLELGDSALYLCASSSSGGSYEQYFGPGTRLTVT.

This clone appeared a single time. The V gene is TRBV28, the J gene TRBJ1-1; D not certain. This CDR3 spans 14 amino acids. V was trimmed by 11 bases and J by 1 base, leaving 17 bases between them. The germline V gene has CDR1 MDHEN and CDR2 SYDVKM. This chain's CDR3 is CAVTTVSRNTEAFF. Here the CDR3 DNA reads TGTGCCGTTACTACTGTCTCGCGGAACACTGAAGCTTTCTTT. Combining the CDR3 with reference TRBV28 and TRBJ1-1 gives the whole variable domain DVKVTQSSRYLVKRTGEKVFLECVQDMDHENMFWYRQDPGLGLRLIYFSYDVKMKEKGDIPEGYSVSREKKERFSLILESASTNQTSMYLCAVTTVSRNTEAFFGQGTRLTVV.

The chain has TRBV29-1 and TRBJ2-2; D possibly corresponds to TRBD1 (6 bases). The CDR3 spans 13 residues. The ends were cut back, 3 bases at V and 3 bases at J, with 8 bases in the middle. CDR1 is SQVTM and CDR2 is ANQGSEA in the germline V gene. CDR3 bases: TGCAGCGTTGAGGGGGCTGACACCGGGGAGCTGTTTTTT. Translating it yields CSVEGADTGELFF.

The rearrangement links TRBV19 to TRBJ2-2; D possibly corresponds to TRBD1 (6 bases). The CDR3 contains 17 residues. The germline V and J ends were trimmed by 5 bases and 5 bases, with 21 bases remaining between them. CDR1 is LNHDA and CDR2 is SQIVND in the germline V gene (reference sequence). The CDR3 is CASSEGYREVMTGELFF. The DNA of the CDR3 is TGTGCCAGTAGTGAGGGGTACAGGGAAGTTATGACCGGGGAGCTGTTTTTT.

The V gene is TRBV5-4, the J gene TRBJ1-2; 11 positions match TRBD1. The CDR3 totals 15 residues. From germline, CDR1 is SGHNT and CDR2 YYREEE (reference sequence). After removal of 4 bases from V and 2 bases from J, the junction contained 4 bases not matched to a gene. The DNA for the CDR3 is TGTGCCAGCAGCCCGGACAGGGGGCGCAACTATGGCTACACCTTC. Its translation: CASSPDRGRNYGYTF.